The following is a T cell receptor beta chain sequence with its context. The target antigen is unknown. Assay used: immunoSEQ multiplex PCR; TCRdb lists only in-frame clones, some missing. The sample contains about 40,000 clones, approximately 89% of which appear only once. The sample belongs to a study of OX40 agonist ivuxolimab in advanced cancers. Study results and caveats: Low levels of normalized T-cell clonal expansion also appeared in some nonresponders.

The germline V gene encodes CDR1 KGHSH and CDR2 LQKENI. This CDR3 is built from 16 residues. V lost 2 bases and J 0 bases, leaving 10 bases between the germline ends. Sequencing used CD4+ or CD8+ T cells sorted from blood, obtained in a trial of the OX40 agonist ivuxolimab. The chain employs TRBV18 and TRBJ2-2, with D perhaps TRBD2 (5 bases). This receptor was identified in an adult with an advanced solid tumor such as melanoma, head and neck, liver or kidney cancer. Written as DNA, the CDR3 is TGTGCCAGCTCACCAGGGCTAGCTGCGAACACCGGGGAGCTGTTTTTT. This sequence encodes CASSPGLAANTGELFF.